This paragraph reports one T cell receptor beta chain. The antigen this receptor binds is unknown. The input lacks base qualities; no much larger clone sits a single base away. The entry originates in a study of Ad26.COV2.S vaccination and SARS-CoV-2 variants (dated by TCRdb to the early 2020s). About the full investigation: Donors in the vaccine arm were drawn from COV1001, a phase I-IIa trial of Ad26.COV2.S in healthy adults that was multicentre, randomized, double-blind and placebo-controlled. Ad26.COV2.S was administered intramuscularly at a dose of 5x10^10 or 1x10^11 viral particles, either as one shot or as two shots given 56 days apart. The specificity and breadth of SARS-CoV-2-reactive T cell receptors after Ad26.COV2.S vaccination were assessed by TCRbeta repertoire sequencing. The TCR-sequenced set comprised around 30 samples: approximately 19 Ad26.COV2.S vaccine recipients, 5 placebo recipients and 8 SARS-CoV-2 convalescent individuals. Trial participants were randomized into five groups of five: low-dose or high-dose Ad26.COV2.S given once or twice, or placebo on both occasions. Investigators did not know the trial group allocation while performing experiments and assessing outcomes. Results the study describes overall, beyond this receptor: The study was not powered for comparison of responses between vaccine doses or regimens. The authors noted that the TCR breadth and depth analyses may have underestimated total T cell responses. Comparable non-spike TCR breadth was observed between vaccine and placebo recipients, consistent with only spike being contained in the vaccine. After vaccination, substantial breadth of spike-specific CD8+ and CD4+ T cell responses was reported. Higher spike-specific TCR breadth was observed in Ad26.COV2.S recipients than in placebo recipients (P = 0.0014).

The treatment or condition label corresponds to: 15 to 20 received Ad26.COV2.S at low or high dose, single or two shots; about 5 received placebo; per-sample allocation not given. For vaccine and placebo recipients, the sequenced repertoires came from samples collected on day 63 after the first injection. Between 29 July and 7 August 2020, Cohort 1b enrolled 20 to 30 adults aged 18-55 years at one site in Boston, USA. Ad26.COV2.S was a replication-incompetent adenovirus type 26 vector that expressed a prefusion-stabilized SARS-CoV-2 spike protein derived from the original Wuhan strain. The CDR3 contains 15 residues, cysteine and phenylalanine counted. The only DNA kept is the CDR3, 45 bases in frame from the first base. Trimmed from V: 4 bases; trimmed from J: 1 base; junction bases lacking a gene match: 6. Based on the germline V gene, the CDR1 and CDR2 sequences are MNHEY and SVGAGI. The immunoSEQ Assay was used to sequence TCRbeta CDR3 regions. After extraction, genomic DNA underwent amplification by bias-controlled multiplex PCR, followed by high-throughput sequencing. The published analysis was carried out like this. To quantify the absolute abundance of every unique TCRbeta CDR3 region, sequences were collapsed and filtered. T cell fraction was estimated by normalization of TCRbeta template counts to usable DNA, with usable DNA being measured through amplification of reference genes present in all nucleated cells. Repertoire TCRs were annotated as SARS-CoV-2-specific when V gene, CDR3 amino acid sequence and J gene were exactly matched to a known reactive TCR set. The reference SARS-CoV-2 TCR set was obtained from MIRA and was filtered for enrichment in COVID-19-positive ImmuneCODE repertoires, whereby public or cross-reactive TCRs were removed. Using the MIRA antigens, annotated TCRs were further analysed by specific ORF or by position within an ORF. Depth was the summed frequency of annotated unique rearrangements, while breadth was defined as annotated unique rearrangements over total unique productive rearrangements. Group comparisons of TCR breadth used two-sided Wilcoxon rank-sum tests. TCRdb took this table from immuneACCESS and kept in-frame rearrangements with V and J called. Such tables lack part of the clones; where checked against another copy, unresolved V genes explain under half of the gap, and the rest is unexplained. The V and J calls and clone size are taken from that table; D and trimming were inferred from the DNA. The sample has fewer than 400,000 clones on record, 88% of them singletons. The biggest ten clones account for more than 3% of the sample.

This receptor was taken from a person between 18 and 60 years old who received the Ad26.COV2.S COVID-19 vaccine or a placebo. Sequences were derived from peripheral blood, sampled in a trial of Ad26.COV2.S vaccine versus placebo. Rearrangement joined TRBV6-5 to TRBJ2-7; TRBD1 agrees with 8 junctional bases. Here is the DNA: TGTGCCAGCAGTTTCGGACAGGGTAAATCCTACGAGCAGTACTTC. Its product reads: CASSFGQGKSYEQYF.